One and the same sample provided the 24 T cell receptor beta chains below, sequenced in a study of T cells in Graves' hyperthyroidism and ophthalmopathy. Using RNA transcripts as the source, TCR beta CDR3 regions were amplified. RT-PCR in the first round (using the HTBI primer set) targeted the TCR CDR3. One entry per CDR3 protein results from TCRdb running MiXCR on the multiplex PCR reads. The repertoire holds fewer than 200,000 distinct CDR3 sequences, with more than 15% as singletons. The sequenced material came from blood. These receptors originate from a woman aged 45-65 years with Graves' hyperthyroidism.

The chain has TRBV6-2 or TRBV6-3 and TRBJ2-3; TRBD2 matches 8 bases. Trimming cost V 10 bases and J 0 bases; bases outside gene matches: 9. This CDR3 spans 15 amino acids. The V gene's germline CDR1 is MNHEY and CDR2 SVGEGT. CDR3 region: CATSQVAGSTDTQYF. DNA of the CDR3: TGTGCCACCTCCCAGGTAGCGGGGAGCACAGATACGCAGTATTTT.

At least ten counts were recorded for this clonotype. The chain carries TRBV7-9 and TRBJ2-3; D is unresolved. The germline V gene has CDR1 SEHNR and CDR2 FQNEAQ (reference sequence). Trimming shortened V by 2 bases and J by 7 bases, and 13 bases separated the two germline ends. The CDR3 sequence is 14 residues long. CDR3 residues: CASSLSVGANTQYF. CDR3 in DNA: TGTGCCAGCAGCTTAAGCGTTGGAGCGAATACGCAGTATTTT. The entire variable domain, with the rest obtained from reference TRBV7-9 and TRBJ2-3, is as follows: DTGVSQNPRHKITKRGQNVTFRCDPISEHNRLYWYRQTLGQGPEFLTYFQNEAQLEKSRLLSDRFSAERPKGSFSTLEIQRTEQGDSAMYLCASSLSVGANTQYFGPGTRLTVL.

This clonotype occurred many times. The CDR3: CASSQLLQSEQYF. CDR3 coding DNA: TGTGCCAGCAGCCAACTTCTACAGTCCGAGCAGTACTTC. This chain uses TRBV3-1 with TRBJ2-7, with no clear D. Germline lookup yields CDR1 LGHDT and CDR2 YNNKEL (reference sequence). The CDR3 has 13 amino acids. V lost 2 bases and J 6 bases, leaving 11 bases between the germline ends.

This chain uses TRBV20-1 with TRBJ1-2; unclear D gene. Trimming removed 7 bases at V and 3 bases at J, with 12 bases between. The CDR3 consists of 12 residues. Germline assignment: CDR1 DFQATT and CDR2 SNEGSKA (reference sequence). As DNA, the CDR3 is TGCAGTGGTTCCGGGAATGACTATGGCTACACCTTC. Translation gives CSGSGNDYGYTF.

The chain carries TRBV5-6 and TRBJ2-1, with 15 bases identical to TRBD2. This CDR3 spans 14 amino acids. J gave up 14 bases and V 4 bases, and 7 bases lay outside the gene matches. The germline V gene has CDR1 SGHDT and CDR2 YYEEEE. CDR3 nucleotides: TGTGCCAGCAGCCTAGGGACTAGCGGGGGGATTGAGTTCTTC. Translated, it gives CASSLGTSGGIEFF.

This clonotype was recorded many times. V is TRBV20-1 and J is TRBJ1-1, with no clear D. Trimming stripped 0 bases from V and 3 bases from J, with 8 bases between. CDR3 size: 13 residues. Looked up from germline, CDR1 is DFQATT and CDR2 is SNEGSKA (reference sequence). The CDR3 protein is CSARDITYTEAFF. CDR3 sequence (DNA): TGCAGTGCTAGAGATATTACTTACACTGAAGCTTTCTTT.

This clonotype has a count of ten or more. The rearrangement joins TRBV7-2 to TRBJ2-3; no definite D call. V was clipped by 4 bases and J by 8 bases, with 10 bases between them. Germline-derived CDR1 and CDR2 are SGHTA and FQGNSA. The CDR3 consists of 12 residues. DNA for the CDR3: TGTGCCAGCAGCTCACCCTTAGGTACGCAGTATTTT. Protein sequence: CASSSPLGTQYF.

A few counts support this clonotype. The V call is TRBV27, the J call TRBJ1-5; a possible D gene is TRBD1 (5 bases). CDR1 is MNHEY, CDR2 SMNVEV, per germline (reference sequence). The CDR3 sequence is 16 residues long. With 5 bases removed from V and 0 bases from J, the gap between germline ends came to 14 bases. CDR3 region: CASSRYRDVSNQPQHF. CDR3 DNA sequence: TGTGCCAGCAGTCGATACCGGGACGTTAGCAATCAGCCCCAGCATTTT.

This clonotype has ten or more counts. CDR3 nucleotide sequence: TGCAGCGTTAGGTGGAGCACAGATACGCAGTATTTT. Translation gives CSVRWSTDTQYF. The V call is TRBV29-1, the J call TRBJ2-3, with D uncertain. This CDR3 is 12 amino acids long. Trimming removed 5 bases from V and 0 bases from J, with 6 bases in between. The germline V gene encodes CDR1 SQVTM and CDR2 ANQGSEA.

The V and J genes are TRBV29-1 and TRBJ2-5; 8 nucleotides agree with TRBD2. V gave up 4 bases and J gave up 5 bases; unmatched junction bases: 3. The CDR3 contains 12 residues. The germline gives CDR1 SQVTM, CDR2 ANQGSEA. For the CDR3, the DNA is TGCAGCGTTGGGACTAGCAGCGAGACCCAGTACTTC. It codes for CSVGTSSETQYF.

The rearrangement links TRBV19 to TRBJ2-7, with D possibly being TRBD1 (6 bases). The germline CDR1 and CDR2 sequences are LNHDA and SQIVND (reference sequence). The CDR3 is 16 residues long. V lost 1 base, J lost 1 base, and 14 bases lay in between. This chain's CDR3 is CASSIGTGMYSYEQYF. Here the CDR3 DNA reads TGTGCCAGTAGTATAGGAACAGGGATGTATTCCTACGAGCAGTACTTC.

This clonotype was detected many times. The chain recombines TRBV7-2 with TRBJ1-2, with no clear D. This CDR3 is 14 amino acids long. V was cut by 0 bases and J by 8 bases, with 13 bases left in between. CDR1 is SGHTA and CDR2 is FQGNSA in the germline V gene. CDR3 sequence reads: CTSSLANGPLGYTF. The DNA of the CDR3 is TGTACCAGCAGCTTAGCGAACGGGCCCTTAGGCTACACCTTC. The full variable domain, rest sourced from reference TRBV7-2 and TRBJ1-2, is GAGVSQSPSNKVTEKGKDVELRCDPISGHTALYWYRQSLGQGLEFLIYFQGNSAPDKSGLPSDRFSAERTGGSVSTLTIQRTQQEDSAVYLCTSSLANGPLGYTFGSGTRLTVV.

J is TRBJ1-5 and V is TRBV12-3 or TRBV12-4; D is uncertain. Trimming cost V 3 bases and J 0 bases, with 6 bases left between them. The CDR3 totals 14 residues. CDR3 residues: CASSLVVSNQPQHF. The CDR3 DNA sequence: TGTGCCAGCAGTTTGGTAGTTAGCAATCAGCCCCAGCATTTT.

This clonotype was detected many times. This chain links TRBV11-3 with TRBJ1-6; perhaps TRBD1 as D (5 bases). Deletions cut 5 bases from V and 2 bases from J, with 19 bases between. In germline, CDR1 is SGHNT, CDR2 YENEEA. The CDR3 contains 18 residues. CDR3 nucleotide sequence: TGTGCCAGCAGCCCTACCGGTACCTGGGGGGCCTATAATTCACCCCTCCACTTT. Protein sequence: CASSPTGTWGAYNSPLHF.

This clonotype has just a few counts. The chain recombines TRBV5-4 with TRBJ2-3; D might be TRBD2 (5 bases). Trimming removed 3 bases from V and 2 bases from J, with 13 bases in between. The CDR3 has 15 amino acids. CDR1 SGHNT and CDR2 YYREEE come from the germline V gene (reference sequence). The CDR3 spells CASSSKRRLTDTQYF. CDR3 nucleotides: TGTGCCAGCAGCTCCAAGCGGAGACTCACAGATACGCAGTATTTT.

The rearrangement links TRBV7-9 to TRBJ2-3, with TRBD2 matching 8 bases. Germline-derived CDR1 and CDR2 are SEHNR and FQNEAQ (reference sequence). V was pared by 5 bases and J by 2 bases, with 6 bases of the junction left unmatched. The CDR3 covers 15 residues. CDR3 nucleotides: TGTGCCAGCAGCCCAAGACTAGCGTCCACAGATACGCAGTATTTT. Encoded protein: CASSPRLASTDTQYF.

This clonotype was picked up many times. The gene calls are TRBV11-1 and TRBJ1-1; D remains unclear. Trimming pared 5 bases from V and 5 bases from J, leaving 18 bases between. The CDR3 consists of 15 residues. CDR1 and CDR2 (germline): SGHAT, FQDESV (reference sequence). The CDR3 region is CASSPQRFRKTEAFF. DNA of the CDR3: TGTGCCAGCAGCCCCCAAAGATTTCGAAAGACTGAAGCTTTCTTT.

Ten or more counts support this clonotype. The V and J genes are TRBV3-1 and TRBJ1-3; 10 bases match TRBD1. After removal of 3 bases from V and 1 base from J, the junction contained 3 bases not matched to a gene. Germline V gene sequence: CDR1 LGHDT, CDR2 YNNKEL (reference sequence). CDR3 length equals 16 residues. In DNA, the CDR3 is TGTGCCAGCAGCCAGACGGGACAGGGGTCTGGAAACACCATATATTTT. Residues: CASSQTGQGSGNTIYF.

This clonotype was picked up many times. The chain employs TRBV28 and TRBJ1-5; no reliable D call. V was clipped by 2 bases and J by 2 bases, with 10 bases between them. Germline V gene sequence: CDR1 MDHEN, CDR2 SYDVKM. The CDR3 is 15 amino acids. The CDR3 loop is CASSLEVGGNQPQHF. The CDR3 DNA reads TGTGCCAGCAGTTTAGAGGTTGGTGGCAATCAGCCCCAGCATTTT. The complete variable domain, with remaining parts taken from reference TRBV28 and TRBJ1-5, reads DVKVTQSSRYLVKRTGEKVFLECVQDMDHENMFWYRQDPGLGLRLIYFSYDVKMKEKGDIPEGYSVSREKKERFSLILESASTNQTSMYLCASSLEVGGNQPQHFGDGTRLSIL.

The rearrangement joins TRBV7-2 to TRBJ2-3; tentative D call: TRBD2 (5 bases). CDR1 SGHTA and CDR2 FQGNSA come from the germline V gene. Trimming removed 5 bases at V and 2 bases at J, with 23 bases between. The CDR3 sequence is 18 residues long. CDR3 DNA sequence: TGTGCCAGCAGCCAAACCGCGGGCGGTGGGGTGGTCACAGATACGCAGTATTTT. This sequence encodes CASSQTAGGGVVTDTQYF.

This clonotype was picked up many times. The chain couples TRBV5-1 to TRBJ1-1; TRBD1 aligns across 8 bases. The CDR3 runs 15 residues. The V gene end was trimmed by 3 bases and the J gene end by 1 base; junction bases not matched to a gene: 5. Germline V lookup: CDR1 SGHRS, CDR2 YFSETQ. CDR3 DNA: TGCGCCAGCAGCTCCCCGGACAGGGAGAACACTGAAGCTTTCTTT. Protein sequence: CASSSPDRENTEAFF.

Many counts were recorded for this clonotype. The J gene is TRBJ2-3, the V gene TRBV20-1; 9 bases map to TRBD2. V lost 2 bases, J lost 7 bases, and 7 bases stayed unmatched. This CDR3 has 14 amino acids. Germline V lookup: CDR1 DFQATT, CDR2 SNEGSKA (reference sequence). For the CDR3, the DNA is TGCAGTGCTAGACCAGCGGGGGGCGTGAATACGCAGTATTTT. This sequence encodes CSARPAGGVNTQYF.

This clonotype was detected ten times or more. The V gene is TRBV10-2, the J gene TRBJ2-3; a weak D match, TRBD1 (6 bases). There are 15 residues in the CDR3. Trimming stripped 4 bases from V and 6 bases from J, with 17 bases between. Germline CDR1 is WSHSY and CDR2 is SAAADI. The CDR3 nucleotides are TGCGCCAGCAGTGCGGGACATATCAACGGGGATACGCAGTATTTT. Residues: CASSAGHINGDTQYF.

Turning to this clonotype: This may arise from a read error, as a much more abundant clone is one base away. As DNA, the CDR3 is TGTGCCAGGGGGGACAGGGTGAGCACCGGGGAGCTGTTTTTT. This gives the protein CARGDRVSTGELFF. The rearrangement uses TRBV2 and TRBJ2-2, with TRBD1 matching 9 bases. With V trimmed by 9 bases and J by 4 bases, 6 bases remained unmatched. The CDR3 runs 14 residues. Germline lookup yields CDR1 SNHLY and CDR2 FYNNEI.